The 22 T cell receptor beta chains below all came from one sample that was sequenced in a study of T-cell memory formation after mild COVID-19. TCRdb re-called the 5' RACE reads through MiXCR, storing one row per CDR3 protein. The top ten hold 7.5% to 10% of the sample, which has around 450,000 distinct CDR3 sequences, around 24% seen once. Sequences were obtained from PBMCs or a T cell subset sorted from them (not recorded which). The receptors stem from an adult woman who had mild COVID-19 (a few samples of this study predate the infection). Cell type and time point are not known.

This chain uses TRBV20-1 with TRBJ2-1; the match to TRBD2 covers 8 bases. The CDR3 is made up of 12 amino acids. Trimming at V came to 1 base and at J to 8 bases, leaving 1 base not matched to a gene. Per the germline V gene, CDR1 is DFQATT and CDR2 is SNEGSKA (reference sequence). In DNA, the CDR3 is TGCAGTGCTAGAGCGGGACTAGATGAGCAGTTCTTC. Its translation: CSARAGLDEQFF.

In this sample, this clonotype turned up a few times. CDR3 sequence (DNA): TGCAGTGCTAGAGATTTTTCCGGGACAGGGGGCTATCAGCCCCAGCATTTT. This sequence encodes CSARDFSGTGGYQPQHF. The chain has TRBV20-1 and TRBJ1-5; TRBD1 matches at 12 bases. Germline V gene data show CDR1 as DFQATT and CDR2 as SNEGSKA (reference sequence). J lost 5 bases, V lost 0 bases, and 8 bases had no gene match. The CDR3 contains 17 residues.

The chain combines TRBV5-4 with TRBJ2-1; D could derive from TRBD1 or TRBD2 (6 bases each). This CDR3 is built from 14 residues. Germline CDR1 and CDR2: SGHNT and YYREEE (reference sequence). V lost 4 bases and J 10 bases, leaving 18 bases between the germline ends. The CDR3 nucleotides read TGTGCCAGCAGCCTGGTACGGGGGCTCGGGGAGCAGTTCTTC. This gives the protein CASSLVRGLGEQFF.

This clonotype was detected a few times. The chain recombines TRBV6-2 or TRBV6-3 with TRBJ2-7, with TRBD2 matching over 9 bases. This CDR3 is built from 14 residues. The V segment lost 6 bases and the J segment 3 bases; nucleotides outside the gene matches: 6. The germline CDR1 and CDR2 sequences are MNHEY and SVGEGT. Here the CDR3 DNA reads TGTGCCAGCAGAGAGACTAGCGGTGTCTACGAGCAGTACTTC. Translating gives CASRETSGVYEQYF.

The V gene is TRBV6-5, the J gene TRBJ1-6; 9 nucleotides line up with TRBD1. Germline V gene data show CDR1 as MNHEY and CDR2 as SVGAGI. The CDR3 has 14 residues. V lost 4 bases and J lost 11; bases outside the gene matches: 6. CDR3 residues: CASSSTGGLAPLHF. Here the CDR3 DNA reads TGTGCCAGCAGTTCTACAGGGGGCTTGGCACCCCTCCACTTT.

The rearrangement joins TRBV29-1 to TRBJ1-2; D possibly corresponds to TRBD1 (5 bases). There are 13 residues in the CDR3. Germline CDR1 SQVTM, CDR2 ANQGSEA. With 2 bases removed from V and 3 bases from J, the gap between germline ends came to 10 bases. As DNA, the CDR3 is TGCAGCGTTGAAACAGGTCTCGACTATGGCTACACCTTC. It yields the protein CSVETGLDYGYTF.

This clonotype was detected a few times. The chain has TRBV10-3 and TRBJ2-7; 7 bases fit TRBD2. The CDR3 loop spans 12 amino acids. The V and J ends lost 8 bases and 2 bases, in that order; junction bases with no gene match: 3. Germline V gene lookup returns CDR1 ENHRY and CDR2 SYGVKD. CDR3: CAIQAGTYEQYF. In DNA form, the CDR3 reads TGTGCCATCCAAGCGGGGACCTACGAGCAGTACTTC.

V is TRBV7-2 and J is TRBJ2-7; 8 nucleotides agree with TRBD1. The CDR3 runs 17 residues. Germline-derived CDR1 and CDR2 are SGHTA and FQGNSA. V lost 0 bases, J lost 5 bases, and 12 bases stayed unmatched. The CDR3 loop reads CASSLALPGGAMDEQYF. For the CDR3, the DNA is TGTGCCAGCAGCTTAGCGTTGCCAGGGGGCGCCATGGACGAGCAGTACTTC.

The CDR3 DNA reads as TGTGCCAGCTCACCGCGGGACAACTATGGCTACACCTTC. As protein: CASSPRDNYGYTF. This chain links TRBV18 with TRBJ1-2; a possible D gene is TRBD1 (5 bases). Germline V gene data show CDR1 as KGHSH and CDR2 as LQKENI. V lost 3 bases to trimming and J lost 2 bases, with 7 bases between them. This CDR3 spans 13 amino acids.

In this sample, this clonotype turned up a few times. The rearrangement joins TRBV5-1 to TRBJ2-7; D unclear. Trimming left V 0 bases short and J 3 bases short, with 13 bases between. The germline gives CDR1 SGHRS, CDR2 YFSETQ. This CDR3 spans 15 amino acids. This CDR3 reads CASSLVGQSNYEQYF. The CDR3 bases are TGCGCCAGCAGCTTGGTTGGGCAGTCCAACTACGAGCAGTACTTC.

This clonotype was observed a few times. The chain has TRBV9 and TRBJ2-5; the D is unclear. Germline V lookup: CDR1 SGDLS, CDR2 YYNGEE. V was pared by 1 base and J by 5 bases, with 15 bases between. CDR3 length equals 15 residues. This CDR3 reads CASSVSDARRETQYF. DNA for the CDR3: TGTGCCAGCAGCGTATCGGATGCCCGTCGGGAGACCCAGTACTTC.

This clonotype was detected ten times or more. The chain is built from TRBV6-5 and TRBJ1-1, with 10 nucleotides matching TRBD1. The germline gives CDR1 MNHEY, CDR2 SVGAGI. The CDR3 runs to 15 residues. Trimming took 6 bases from V and 0 from J; bases not matched to a gene: 4. CDR3 residues: CASRTGGYVNTEAFF. In DNA, the CDR3 is TGTGCCAGCAGGACAGGGGGCTATGTGAACACTGAAGCTTTCTTT.

This rearrangement joins TRBV20-1 to TRBJ2-3, with TRBD2 matching 7 bases. From germline, CDR1 is DFQATT and CDR2 SNEGSKA (reference sequence). CDR3 length: 16 amino acids. V was pared by 5 bases and J by 4 bases, with 15 bases of the junction left unmatched. Here the CDR3 DNA reads TGCAGTGCTTTTGGGGGAGCGGGGCTTGGATCAGATACGCAGTATTTT. It encodes CSAFGGAGLGSDTQYF.

The V and J genes are TRBV27 and TRBJ1-3; 11 nucleotides line up with TRBD1. V was clipped by 8 bases and J by 0 bases; unmatched bases: 3. Germline V gene data show CDR1 as MNHEY and CDR2 as SMNVEV (reference sequence). The CDR3 is 15 residues long. CDR3 nucleotide sequence: TGTGCCAGCGGGGACAGGGGGATCTCTGGAAACACCATATATTTT. Translating gives CASGDRGISGNTIYF.

V is TRBV5-1 and J is TRBJ2-4, with D possibly being TRBD1 (6 bases). The germline V gene has CDR1 SGHRS and CDR2 YFSETQ. The CDR3 loop spans 17 amino acids. Trimming took off 2 bases at V and 9 bases at J, with 24 bases between the two ends. CDR3 DNA sequence: TGCGCCAGCAGCTTTTTGGCAGAACCCGGTCAGGGGAGCATTCAGTACTTC. Its translation: CASSFLAEPGQGSIQYF. Using reference TRBV5-1 and TRBJ2-4 for the parts outside the CDR3, the full variable domain is KAGVTQTPRYLIKTRGQQVTLSCSPISGHRSVSWYQQTPGQGLQFLFEYFSETQRNKGNFPGRFSGRQFSNSRSEMNVSTLELGDSALYLCASSFLAEPGQGSIQYFGAGTRLSVL.

This rearrangement joins TRBV11-2 to TRBJ2-1; 12 bases line up with TRBD2. Germline V gene lookup returns CDR1 SGHAT and CDR2 FQNNGV. V shed 5 bases and J 8 bases; nucleotides not matched to a gene: 10. The CDR3 runs to 16 residues. Here the CDR3 DNA reads TGTGCCAGCAGCACCCAGACTAGCGGGAGTTTGTATGAGCAGTTCTTC. It translates to CASSTQTSGSLYEQFF.

J is TRBJ2-2 and V is TRBV5-5; D perhaps matches TRBD2 (6 bases). Trimming removed 1 base from V and 8 bases from J, with 24 bases in between. The CDR3 totals 18 residues. Germline V gene lookup returns CDR1 SGHKS and CDR2 YYEKEE (reference sequence). CDR3 in DNA: TGTGCCAGCAGCTTGATTGGGTCCACTAGCAGAGGTTCGGGGGAGCTGTTTTTT. Amino acids: CASSLIGSTSRGSGELFF.

The chain joins TRBV24-1 to TRBJ1-5; D gene unclear. Germline V lookup: CDR1 KGHDR, CDR2 SFDVKD. Trimming removed 2 bases at V and 0 bases at J, with 13 bases between. The CDR3 is 17 residues long. CDR3 sequence (DNA): TGTGCCACCAGTGATTCTCAAGGACCCTATAGCAATCAGCCCCAGCATTTT. This codes for CATSDSQGPYSNQPQHF.

In its sample, this clonotype was seen a few times. The chain carries TRBV29-1 and TRBJ2-3; 9 nucleotides line up with TRBD2. The germline V gene has CDR1 SQVTM and CDR2 ANQGSEA. The length of the CDR3 is 15 residues. The ends lost 4 bases at V and 1 base at J; junction bases unmatched: 6. The CDR3 bases are TGCAGCGTTGGCGGGCCTAGCGGGGGCACAGATACGCAGTATTTT. Protein sequence: CSVGGPSGGTDTQYF.

The genes are TRBV10-3 and TRBJ2-3, with a tentative D call TRBD2 (5 bases). Germline loops: CDR1 ENHRY, CDR2 SYGVKD. The ends were cut back, 7 bases at V and 3 bases at J, with 8 bases in the middle. The CDR3 is 12 amino acids. The DNA of the CDR3 is TGTGCCATCACGGGCGGGACAGATACGCAGTATTTT. Its translation is CAITGGTDTQYF.

This clonotype was recorded at least ten times. The chain uses TRBV12-3 or TRBV12-4 and TRBJ2-5, with D hard to call. The V end lost 6 bases, the J end lost 8 bases, and 16 bases lay between the germline ends. The length of the CDR3 is 13 residues. The CDR3 loop reads CASSQYLTGTQYF. DNA for the CDR3: TGTGCCAGCAGCCAATATTTGACGGGTACCCAGTACTTC.

The chain recombines TRBV5-1 with TRBJ1-4; no clear D. Trimming left V 4 bases short and J 0 bases short, with 10 bases between. Germline lookup yields CDR1 SGHRS and CDR2 YFSETQ. This CDR3 comprises 15 residues. For the CDR3, the DNA is TGCGCCAGCAGCCCTAATAGCGCAACTAATGAAAAACTGTTTTTT. Its protein product is CASSPNSATNEKLFF.